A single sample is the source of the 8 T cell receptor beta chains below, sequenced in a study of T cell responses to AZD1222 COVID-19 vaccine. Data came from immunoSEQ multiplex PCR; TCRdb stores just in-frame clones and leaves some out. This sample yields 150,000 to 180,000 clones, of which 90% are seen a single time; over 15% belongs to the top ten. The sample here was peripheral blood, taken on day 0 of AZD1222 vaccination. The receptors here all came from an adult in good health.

The CDR3 loop is CASSPSYDQPQHF. CDR3 bases: TGTGCCAGCAGCCCCTCCTACGATCAGCCCCAGCATTTT. The V gene is TRBV14, the J gene TRBJ1-5; no definite D call. Germline V gene data show CDR1 as SGHDN and CDR2 as FVKESK. V was pared by 4 bases and J by 5 bases, with 9 bases between. CDR3 length: 13 amino acids.

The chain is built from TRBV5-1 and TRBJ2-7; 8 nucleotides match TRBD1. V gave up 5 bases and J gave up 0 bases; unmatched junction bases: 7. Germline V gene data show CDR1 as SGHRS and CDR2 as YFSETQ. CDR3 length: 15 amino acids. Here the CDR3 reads CASSDNRGASYEQYF. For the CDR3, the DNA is TGCGCCAGCAGTGATAACAGGGGGGCCTCCTACGAGCAGTACTTC. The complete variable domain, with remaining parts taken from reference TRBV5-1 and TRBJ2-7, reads KAGVTQTPRYLIKTRGQQVTLSCSPISGHRSVSWYQQTPGQGLQFLFEYFSETQRNKGNFPGRFSGRQFSNSRSEMNVSTLELGDSALYLCASSDNRGASYEQYFGPGTRLTVT.

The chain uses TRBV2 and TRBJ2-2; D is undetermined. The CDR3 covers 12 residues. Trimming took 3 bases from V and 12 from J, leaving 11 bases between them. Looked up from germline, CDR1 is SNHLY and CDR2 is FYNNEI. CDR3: CASSDRRRKLFF. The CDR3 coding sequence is TGTGCCAGCAGTGACCGGCGACGAAAGCTGTTTTTT.

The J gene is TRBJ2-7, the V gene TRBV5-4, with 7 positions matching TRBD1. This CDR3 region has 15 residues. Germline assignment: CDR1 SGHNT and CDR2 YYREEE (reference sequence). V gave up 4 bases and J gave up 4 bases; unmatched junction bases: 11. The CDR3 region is CASSRPEGADYEQYF. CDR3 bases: TGTGCCAGCAGCCGGCCCGAGGGGGCAGATTACGAGCAGTACTTC. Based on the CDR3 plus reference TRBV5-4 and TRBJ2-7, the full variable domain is ETGVTQSPTHLIKTRGQQVTLRCSSQSGHNTVSWYQQALGQGPQFIFQYYREEENGRGNFPPRFSGLQFPNYSSELNVNALELDDSALYLCASSRPEGADYEQYFGPGTRLTVT.

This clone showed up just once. CDR3 protein: CASREGGPQHF. The DNA for the CDR3 is TGTGCCAGCCGAGAAGGGGGGCCCCAGCATTTT. The chain joins TRBV28 to TRBJ1-5, with D possibly matching TRBD1 (6 bases). V lost 8 bases, J lost 9 bases, and 11 bases lay in between. CDR3 size: 11 residues. In germline, CDR1 is MDHEN, CDR2 SYDVKM.

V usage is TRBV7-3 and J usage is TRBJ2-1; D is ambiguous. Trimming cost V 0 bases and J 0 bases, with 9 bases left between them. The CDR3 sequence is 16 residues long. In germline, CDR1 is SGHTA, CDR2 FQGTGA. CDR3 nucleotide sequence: TGTGCCAGCAGCTTAACCGCGGATCCCTCCTACAATGAGCAGTTCTTC. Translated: CASSLTADPSYNEQFF.

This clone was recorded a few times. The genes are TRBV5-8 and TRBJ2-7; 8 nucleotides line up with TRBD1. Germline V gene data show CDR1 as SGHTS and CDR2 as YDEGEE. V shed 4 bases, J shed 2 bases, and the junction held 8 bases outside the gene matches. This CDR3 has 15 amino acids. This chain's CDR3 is CASSPDRGSPYEQYF. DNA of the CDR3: TGTGCCAGCAGCCCTGACAGGGGTTCCCCCTACGAGCAGTACTTC. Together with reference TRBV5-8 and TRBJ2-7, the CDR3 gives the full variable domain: EAGVTQSPTHLIKTRGQQATLRCSPISGHTSVYWYQQALGLGLQFLLWYDEGEERNRGNFPPRFSGRQFPNYSSELNVNALELEDSALYLCASSPDRGSPYEQYFGPGTRLTVT.

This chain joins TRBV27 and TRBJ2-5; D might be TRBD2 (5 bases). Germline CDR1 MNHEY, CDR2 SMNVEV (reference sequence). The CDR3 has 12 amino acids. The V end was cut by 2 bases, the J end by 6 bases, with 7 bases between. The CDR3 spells CASSLDGKTQYF. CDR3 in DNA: TGTGCCAGCAGTTTAGACGGGAAGACCCAGTACTTC.